This T cell receptor (beta chain) was recorded in a study of T cells in Graves' hyperthyroidism and ophthalmopathy. Amplified TCR beta CDR3 regions derived from RNA transcripts. The study used the HTBI primer set for a first-round RT-PCR of the TCR CDR3. TCRdb re-called the multiplex PCR reads through MiXCR, storing one row per CDR3 protein. The sample includes 350,000 to 450,000 distinct CDR3 sequences, around 14% of them seen just once. Trimming stripped 0 bases from V and 7 bases from J, with 17 bases between. This CDR3 contains 15 residues. The V gene's germline CDR1 is SGHKS and CDR2 YYEKEE (reference sequence).

The source is a woman aged 55-69 years with Graves' hyperthyroidism. This rearrangement joins TRBV5-5 to TRBJ2-7; D might be TRBD2 (5 bases). Source material: blood. CDR3 nucleotides: TGTGCCAGCAGCTTGGGCGTCGGACTTCTGGAGGAGCAGTACTTC. It encodes CASSLGVGLLEEQYF.